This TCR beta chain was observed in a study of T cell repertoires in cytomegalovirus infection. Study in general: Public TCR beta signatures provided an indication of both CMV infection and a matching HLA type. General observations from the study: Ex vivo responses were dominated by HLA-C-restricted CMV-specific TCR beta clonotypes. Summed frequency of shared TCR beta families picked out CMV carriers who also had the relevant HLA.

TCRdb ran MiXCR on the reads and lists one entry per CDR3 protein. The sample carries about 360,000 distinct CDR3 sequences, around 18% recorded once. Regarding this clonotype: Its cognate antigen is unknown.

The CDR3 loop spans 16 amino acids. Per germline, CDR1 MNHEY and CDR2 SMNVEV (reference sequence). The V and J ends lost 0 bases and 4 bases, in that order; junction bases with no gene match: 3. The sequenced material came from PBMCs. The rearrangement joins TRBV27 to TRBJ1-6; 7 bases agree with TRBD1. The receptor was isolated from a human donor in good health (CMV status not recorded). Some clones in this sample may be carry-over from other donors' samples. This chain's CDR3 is CASSLSTGVYNSPLHF. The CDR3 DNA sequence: TGTGCCAGCAGTTTATCTACAGGGGTTTATAATTCACCCCTCCACTTT.